This TCR beta chain appears in the sequencing data of a study of cytomegalovirus exposure and HLA in healthy donors. Study-wide context: Most genotyped donors, 65% to 90% of 398, had Caucasian-associated genetic ancestry. Study-wide results and caveats: Later analysis suggested links between common viral pathogens and several top significant clusters. The study reported that TCR beta sequences accurately predicted HLA-A and HLA-B alleles in most subjects.

Of note for this clone: What it binds is not known.

Primers for the PCR totalled 60 Vbeta and 13 Jbeta. This table comes from immunoSEQ multiplex PCR, and its TCRdb copy is limited to in-frame clones, with some not included. The sample lists 150,000 to 200,000 clones, about four fifths occurring once. CDR3 length: 16 amino acids. V shed 1 base and J shed 0 bases, with 10 bases lying between them. Looked up from germline, CDR1 is SGHTA and CDR2 is FQGTGA. The chain combines TRBV7-3 with TRBJ2-1; TRBD2 might be the D (5 bases). The sample comprised PBMCs. The TCR comes from a woman aged 40 to 50 in good health and CMV-seronegative. The CDR3 nucleotides are TGTGCCAGCAGCTTAATCGGGAAGGCCTCCTACAATGAGCAGTTCTTC. Amino acids: CASSLIGKASYNEQFF.